This T cell receptor beta chain came from a study of cytomegalovirus exposure and HLA in healthy donors. Broader study findings: For presence/absence analyses, sequencing depth was assumed to be roughly uniform across donors. Analysis was performed later, and it showed HLA-associated TCR beta chains to be more clonally expanded than equally common others. According to a later analysis, donors in an Asian-associated ancestry cluster reportedly had fewer N-insertions than the approximately 670-donor mean. Specific recognition of CMV antigens was confirmed in vitro for a few chains (all CMV-associated).

The PCR had 60 Vbeta and 13 Jbeta primers. Here immunoSEQ multiplex PCR was the method, and the copy in TCRdb shows in-frame clones only, minus some. Of approximately 290,000 clones in the sample, 80% are singletons; the top ten hold over 0.3%. With respect to this clone: The antigen remains unidentified.

Trimming took off 6 bases at V and 2 bases at J, with 17 bases between the two ends. This CDR3 has 15 amino acids. Germline V gene lookup returns CDR1 MNHEY and CDR2 SMNVEV (reference sequence). J is TRBJ2-7 and V is TRBV27, with D unclear. The specimen sequenced was PBMCs. The sequence was collected from a girl aged 2-10 years in good health and CMV-seronegative. The CDR3 DNA is TGTGCCAGCAGAAGACTCCCGTTCGATGCCTACGAGCAGTACTTC. Encoded protein: CASRRLPFDAYEQYF.